The 32 T cell receptor beta chains below all came from one sample that was sequenced in a study of CD8 T cells in ankylosing spondylitis. A single record per CDR3 protein comes from TCRdb applying MiXCR to the 5' RACE reads. The sample has about 400,000 distinct CDR3 sequences; 20% to 25% are singletons. The sequenced material came from blood, either unsorted or a sorted T cell fraction (not recorded which). The receptors shown here come from a male donor with ankylosing spondylitis or in good health (not recorded which).

CDR3 coding DNA: TGTGCCAGCAGCATGGGACAGGGTTACGAGCAGTACTTC. It encodes CASSMGQGYEQYF. The rearrangement joins TRBV7-9 to TRBJ2-7; 9 nucleotides match TRBD1. Germline-derived CDR1 and CDR2 are SEHNR and FQNEAQ (reference sequence). The trim removed 5 bases at V and 4 bases at J, leaving 3 bases unmatched. The CDR3 extends over 13 amino acids.

The chain joins TRBV4-1 to TRBJ2-2; D is unclear. Trimming removed 3 bases at V and 6 bases at J, with 5 bases between. CDR1 and CDR2 from the germline V gene are MGHRA and YSYEKL. The CDR3 has 12 amino acids. The CDR3 here is CASSHLSGELFF. For the CDR3, the DNA is TGCGCCAGCAGCCACTTATCCGGGGAGCTGTTTTTT.

The J gene is TRBJ2-2, the V gene TRBV10-2; the D is unclear. Germline-derived CDR1 and CDR2 are WSHSY and SAAADI. The CDR3 has 13 amino acids. The V end was cut by 3 bases, the J end by 5 bases, with 7 bases between. CDR3 bases: TGCGCCAGCAGTGAACAAGGGACCGGGGAGCTGTTTTTT. Protein sequence: CASSEQGTGELFF.

The chain uses TRBV7-9 and TRBJ2-5; D uncertain. V gave up 1 base and J gave up 5 bases, with 5 bases separating them. Germline V gene lookup returns CDR1 SEHNR and CDR2 FQNEAQ (reference sequence). CDR3 length: 12 residues. CDR3 nucleotides: TGTGCCAGCAGCTTAGAAAGGGAGACCCAGTACTTC. Protein product: CASSLERETQYF.

J is TRBJ2-1 and V is TRBV7-9, with 9 bases fitting TRBD2. Germline loops: CDR1 SEHNR, CDR2 FQNEAQ (reference sequence). V was clipped by 1 base and J by 7 bases; unmatched bases: 8. CDR3 length: 16 amino acids. CDR3 DNA sequence: TGTGCCAGCAGCTTAGTTGGCGGGGGGGCCCGAAATGAGCAGTTCTTC. Amino acids: CASSLVGGGARNEQFF.

The chain employs TRBV5-1 and TRBJ2-5; D remains unclear. Germline V gene sequence: CDR1 SGHRS, CDR2 YFSETQ. CDR3 length: 14 amino acids. The V gene lost 2 bases and the J gene lost 3 bases, with 11 bases spanning the gap. The CDR3 DNA is TGCGCCAGCAGCTTCTTAACTGACGAAGAGACCCAGTACTTC. As protein: CASSFLTDEETQYF. Drawing the rest from reference TRBV5-1 and TRBJ2-5, the complete variable domain is KAGVTQTPRYLIKTRGQQVTLSCSPISGHRSVSWYQQTPGQGLQFLFEYFSETQRNKGNFPGRFSGRQFSNSRSEMNVSTLELGDSALYLCASSFLTDEETQYFGPGTRLLVL.

The chain carries TRBV19 and TRBJ1-1; D may be TRBD1 (6 bases). The CDR3 spans 15 residues. From germline, CDR1 is LNHDA and CDR2 SQIVND (reference sequence). The V end lost 6 bases, the J end lost 1 base, and 15 bases lay between the germline ends. The CDR3 reads CASRPGHWGNTEAFF. In DNA, the CDR3 is TGTGCCAGTAGGCCGGGACATTGGGGGAACACTGAAGCTTTCTTT.

This chain uses TRBV6-2 or TRBV6-3 with TRBJ2-1, with a weak D call TRBD2 (6 bases). The CDR3 is 15 amino acids. Between the trimmed V and J ends, which lost 0 bases and 5 bases, there was a span of 11 bases. Germline V lookup: CDR1 MNHEY, CDR2 SVGEGT. This CDR3 is CASSYSPPGDNEQFF. CDR3 nucleotide sequence: TGTGCCAGCAGTTACTCTCCTCCGGGGGACAATGAGCAGTTCTTC.

The V gene is TRBV5-1, the J gene TRBJ2-5; 7 bases agree with TRBD1. The CDR3 consists of 15 residues. CDR1 is SGHRS and CDR2 is YFSETQ in the germline V gene. With V trimmed by 0 bases and J by 7 bases, 9 bases remained unmatched. CDR3 residues: CASSLDRGFGWTQYF. The CDR3 DNA sequence: TGCGCCAGCAGCTTGGACAGGGGCTTTGGGTGGACCCAGTACTTC.

This clonotype was observed once. The rearrangement joins TRBV20-1 to TRBJ2-7; the D is unclear. The germline V and J ends were trimmed by 3 bases and 3 bases, with 12 bases remaining between them. Germline-derived CDR1 and CDR2 are DFQATT and SNEGSKA (reference sequence). The CDR3 has 13 amino acids. CDR3 DNA: TGCAGTGCTAGTGACGGGTTACACTACGAGCAGTACTTC. As protein: CSASDGLHYEQYF.

The sample holds a few counts of this clonotype. This rearrangement joins TRBV4-1 to TRBJ2-2; TRBD1 agrees at 7 bases. CDR3 length: 18 residues. Germline V gene sequence: CDR1 MGHRA, CDR2 YSYEKL. The ends lost 4 bases at V and 6 bases at J; junction bases unmatched: 17. The CDR3 DNA sequence: TGCGCCAGCAGCCTAAAATCGGGGTTGACAGGGCTTTCCGGGGAGCTGTTTTTT. The encoded protein is CASSLKSGLTGLSGELFF.

This chain links TRBV12-3 or TRBV12-4 with TRBJ2-3; D gene uncertain. CDR3 size: 13 residues. V was trimmed by 5 bases and J by 5 bases, leaving 11 bases between them. Here the CDR3 DNA reads TGTGCCAGCAGTCTGACACCAAGAGATACGCAGTATTTT. Residues: CASSLTPRDTQYF.

The chain links TRBV29-1 to TRBJ2-1; TRBD2 matches 10 bases. CDR1 is SQVTM and CDR2 is ANQGSEA in the germline V gene. V trimming: 5 bases; J trimming: 4 bases; junction bases outside the gene matches: 8. The CDR3 length is 15 residues. This CDR3 is CSVYKAGGSYNEQFF. The DNA of the CDR3 is TGCAGCGTTTACAAAGCGGGGGGGTCTTACAATGAGCAGTTCTTC.

This chain connects TRBV29-1 to TRBJ1-5, with D possibly being TRBD1 (5 bases). Germline assignment: CDR1 SQVTM and CDR2 ANQGSEA. Trimming left V 3 bases short and J 6 bases short, with 12 bases between. The CDR3 has 13 residues. Here the CDR3 DNA reads TGCAGCGTTGAGGGGGAAGACGGTCAGCCCCAGCATTTT. Translation: CSVEGEDGQPQHF.

The gene calls are TRBV14 and TRBJ2-1, with D maybe TRBD2 (5 bases). V lost 0 bases and J lost 2, with 8 bases in between. CDR3 length: 15 amino acids. Germline assignment: CDR1 SGHDN and CDR2 FVKESK. CDR3 DNA sequence: TGTGCCAGCAGCCAAGATATGAGGGCCTACAATGAGCAGTTCTTC. Protein product: CASSQDMRAYNEQFF.

This clonotype was counted only a few times. The chain recombines TRBV7-8 with TRBJ2-2, with D hard to call. V gave up 3 bases and J gave up 0 bases, with 17 bases separating them. CDR1 SGHVS and CDR2 FQNEAQ come from the germline V gene. This CDR3 spans 18 amino acids. CDR3 sequence reads: CASSFRGAPPTNTGELFF. The DNA for the CDR3 is TGTGCCAGCAGCTTCCGTGGAGCGCCACCCACGAACACCGGGGAGCTGTTTTTT.

V and J are TRBV4-1 and TRBJ2-7; 8 bases are a match to TRBD2. The CDR3 totals 16 residues. Germline trimming cut 1 base from V and 2 bases from J; bases unmatched to any gene: 7. The germline CDR1 and CDR2 sequences are MGHRA and YSYEKL. CDR3 bases: TGCGCCAGCAGCCAAGCTCCCAGCGGGGGTCCCTACGAGCAGTACTTC. Its translation: CASSQAPSGGPYEQYF.

V usage is TRBV29-1 and J usage is TRBJ2-4; 8 nucleotides match TRBD1. The CDR3 totals 13 residues. V lost 6 bases and J lost 3; bases outside the gene matches: 4. Germline-derived CDR1 and CDR2 are SQVTM and ANQGSEA. This CDR3 is CSVPGQVKNIQYF. For the CDR3, the DNA is TGCAGCGTACCGGGACAGGTCAAAAACATTCAGTACTTC.

The V call is TRBV6-1, the J call TRBJ2-1; D is possibly TRBD1 or TRBD2 (6 bases each). There are 16 residues in the CDR3. Germline V CDR1 and CDR2: MNHNS, SASEGT. Trimming removed 5 bases at V and 1 base at J, with 15 bases between. CDR3 coding DNA: TGTGCCAGCAGTATCCTAGGGGGGCTATCCTACAATGAGCAGTTCTTC. It translates to CASSILGGLSYNEQFF.

The table lists this clonotype with a few counts. In DNA, the CDR3 is TGTGCCACCAGAAGTCTGGCTAGCTATGGCTACACCTTC. This gives the protein CATRSLASYGYTF. The J gene is TRBJ1-2, the V gene TRBV15; D gene uncertain. Deletions cut 6 bases from V and 4 bases from J, with 12 bases between. The CDR3 consists of 13 residues. Germline CDR1 LNHNV, CDR2 YYDKDF (reference sequence).

This clonotype turned up a few times. The chain has TRBV29-1 and TRBJ2-3; 7 positions agree with TRBD1. V was clipped by 6 bases and J by 0 bases; unmatched bases: 6. The CDR3 runs 14 residues. The germline CDR1 and CDR2 sequences are SQVTM and ANQGSEA. The CDR3 here is CSVDRQGSTDTQYF. The DNA for the CDR3 is TGCAGCGTCGACAGACAGGGTAGCACAGATACGCAGTATTTT.

This clonotype came up many times. The CDR3 is CASSPYEQYF. CDR3 nucleotides: TGTGCCAGCAGTCCCTACGAGCAGTACTTC. The V gene is TRBV12-3 or TRBV12-4, the J gene TRBJ2-7; D gene uncertain. The V and J ends lost 5 bases and 2 bases respectively, with 1 base between them. This CDR3 comprises 10 residues.

Within the sample, this clonotype is medium-sized (0.01 to 0.1%). This chain uses TRBV15 with TRBJ1-4; 9 positions match TRBD1. Germline CDR1 is LNHNV and CDR2 is YYDKDF (reference sequence). Trimming removed 5 bases from V and 3 bases from J; junction bases left unmatched: 16. The CDR3 has 19 amino acids. CDR3 sequence reads: CATSPRDREFIRANEKLFF. The CDR3 DNA reads as TGTGCCACCAGCCCCCGGGACAGGGAATTCATACGTGCTAATGAAAAACTGTTTTTT.

The chain is built from TRBV29-1 and TRBJ2-7; possibly TRBD1 for D (6 bases). V was shortened by 2 bases and J by 3 bases, with 11 bases between the two germline ends. CDR3 length equals 13 residues. Germline CDR1 and CDR2: SQVTM and ANQGSEA. CDR3 DNA sequence: TGCAGCGTTGAAATGGACAGCTACTACGAGCAGTACTTC. Protein: CSVEMDSYYEQYF.

Ten or more counts support this clonotype. J is TRBJ2-2 and V is TRBV12-3 or TRBV12-4; possible D gene TRBD1, 5 bases. The CDR3 runs to 13 residues. V lost 4 bases, J lost 5 bases, and 8 bases lay in between. Here the CDR3 DNA reads TGTGCCAGCAGTTCCAGGGAAACCGGGGAGCTGTTTTTT. Residues: CASSSRETGELFF.

DNA for the CDR3: TGCAGCGTTGAAACGGGTGCGGGAGAGACCCAGTACTTC. Protein: CSVETGAGETQYF. This chain links TRBV29-1 with TRBJ2-5, with a possible D match to TRBD2 (5 bases). Germline loops: CDR1 SQVTM, CDR2 ANQGSEA. V was pared by 2 bases and J by 4 bases, with 11 bases between. CDR3 size: 13 residues.

CDR3 coding DNA: TGCAGTGCTAGTAGTGTTCTAGCGGGGGCCCCTCGGCCAAAAAACATTCAGTACTTC. Amino acid sequence: CSASSVLAGAPRPKNIQYF. This sequence joins TRBV20-1 and TRBJ2-4; 10 bases fit TRBD2. The CDR3 totals 19 residues. The germline gives CDR1 DFQATT, CDR2 SNEGSKA (reference sequence). V lost 3 bases to trimming and J lost 4 bases; unmatched junction nucleotides: 18.

This clonotype was observed a few times. This chain joins TRBV29-1 and TRBJ2-4, with a possible D match to TRBD2 (5 bases). Germline CDR1 SQVTM, CDR2 ANQGSEA. The V gene lost 4 bases and the J gene lost 1 base, with 14 bases spanning the gap. This CDR3 is 15 amino acids long. The chain's CDR3 is CSVGGGSLAKNIQYF. The CDR3 DNA reads TGCAGCGTTGGTGGAGGTAGCTTGGCCAAAAACATTCAGTACTTC.

This clonotype was observed a few times. In nucleotides, the CDR3 is TGTGCCAGCAGTCTTTCAGGACAGGGGTCAGATACGCAGTATTTT. This gives the protein CASSLSGQGSDTQYF. The chain has TRBV6-1 and TRBJ2-3; 9 bases match TRBD1. The CDR3 loop spans 15 amino acids. Germline values: CDR1 MNHNS, CDR2 SASEGT. Trimming at V came to 5 bases and at J to 4 bases, leaving 7 bases not matched to a gene.

This clonotype has at least ten counts. The chain has TRBV12-3 or TRBV12-4 and TRBJ2-5, with 7 bases that match TRBD2. The CDR3 has 13 residues. J gave up 6 bases and V 3 bases, and 4 bases lay outside the gene matches. CDR3: CASSFGGEKTQYF. CDR3 nucleotide sequence: TGTGCCAGCAGTTTTGGGGGGGAGAAGACCCAGTACTTC.

This clonotype was seen only once. The V call is TRBV7-9, the J call TRBJ2-2; 7 bases fit TRBD1. The CDR3 totals 16 residues. Looked up from germline, CDR1 is SEHNR and CDR2 is FQNEAQ (reference sequence). The V and J ends lost 5 bases and 2 bases, in that order; junction bases with no gene match: 8. CDR3 DNA sequence: TGTGCCAGCAGCACCCGACAGGGCCTAAACACCGGGGAGCTGTTTTTT. Residues: CASSTRQGLNTGELFF. Full variable domain (missing parts from reference TRBV7-9 and TRBJ2-2): DTGVSQNPRHKITKRGQNVTFRCDPISEHNRLYWYRQTLGQGPEFLTYFQNEAQLEKSRLLSDRFSAERPKGSFSTLEIQRTEQGDSAMYLCASSTRQGLNTGELFFGEGSRLTVL.

The sample holds a few counts of this clonotype. This chain links TRBV12-3 or TRBV12-4 with TRBJ2-7; the D gene could be TRBD1 or TRBD2 (5 bases each). The V and J ends lost 3 bases and 0 bases respectively, with 9 bases between them. The CDR3 runs to 14 residues. CDR3 amino acids: CASSFGTASYEQYF. In nucleotides, the CDR3 is TGTGCCAGCAGTTTTGGGACCGCCTCCTACGAGCAGTACTTC.